These 5 T cell receptor beta chains were all obtained from the same sample, sequenced in a study of CD8 T cells in ankylosing spondylitis. TCRdb reprocessed the 5' RACE reads with MiXCR, giving one entry per CDR3 protein. The sample includes some 140,000 distinct CDR3 sequences, 8% to 9% of them seen just once. The sequenced sample was synovial fluid, either unsorted or a sorted T cell fraction (not recorded which). These receptors came from a male donor with ankylosing spondylitis.

V usage is TRBV24-1 and J usage is TRBJ2-5, with unresolved D. The V end lost 5 bases, the J end lost 1 base, and 4 bases lay between the germline ends. Germline V CDR1 and CDR2: KGHDR, SFDVKD. This CDR3 is built from 12 residues. The CDR3 loop is CATSVAQETQYF. The CDR3 DNA is TGTGCCACCAGTGTGGCCCAAGAGACCCAGTACTTC.

This clonotype was seen a handful of times. The chain uses TRBV30 and TRBJ2-7; 11 nucleotides align to TRBD2. This CDR3 comprises 16 residues. The germline V gene has CDR1 GTSNPN and CDR2 SVGIG (reference sequence). V lost 6 bases and J lost 5; bases outside the gene matches: 15. The CDR3 loop is CACTVWASGGLHEQYF. The CDR3 coding sequence is TGTGCCTGCACGGTATGGGCTAGCGGGGGGCTCCACGAGCAGTACTTC. Complete variable domain (other parts from reference TRBV30 and TRBJ2-7): SQTIHQWPATLVQPVGSPLSLECTVEGTSNPNLYWYRQAAGRGLQLLFYSVGIGQISSEVPQNLSASRPQDRQFILSSKKLLLSDSGFYLCACTVWASGGLHEQYFGPGTRLTVT.

This clonotype has a count of ten or more. The chain joins TRBV20-1 to TRBJ2-7; tentative D call: TRBD2 (5 bases). The CDR3 has 12 residues. The germline CDR1 and CDR2 sequences are DFQATT and SNEGSKA (reference sequence). The V end was cut by 6 bases, the J end by 5 bases, with 14 bases between. CDR3: CSAPTRFHEQYF. CDR3 coding DNA: TGCAGTGCGCCCACTAGATTCCACGAGCAGTACTTC.

This clonotype was recorded a few times. The rearrangement joins TRBV9 to TRBJ2-2; the D is unclear. The V gene's germline CDR1 is SGDLS and CDR2 YYNGEE. With 0 bases removed from V and 1 base from J, the gap between germline ends came to 7 bases. The CDR3 runs to 15 residues. DNA of the CDR3: TGTGCCAGCAGCGTAGCTCAGTTGAACACCGGGGAGCTGTTTTTT. Its translation is CASSVAQLNTGELFF. Full variable domain (missing parts from reference TRBV9 and TRBJ2-2): DSGVTQTPKHLITATGQRVTLRCSPRSGDLSVYWYQQSLDQGLQFLIQYYNGEERAKGNILERFSAQQFPDLHSELNLSSLELGDSALYFCASSVAQLNTGELFFGEGSRLTVL.

This clonotype occurred many times. The chain carries TRBV28 and TRBJ2-3; TRBD1 aligns across 9 bases. Per germline, CDR1 MDHEN and CDR2 SYDVKM. CDR3 length: 15 residues. V lost 6 bases, J lost 1 base, and 5 bases stayed unmatched. The CDR3 region is CASRSDRGGTDTQYF. The CDR3 DNA follows: TGTGCCAGCAGATCGGACAGGGGAGGCACAGATACGCAGTATTTT.